This note documents a single TCR beta chain sequence. Its specificity is not known. This entry comes from a study of shared clonotypes between healthy human individuals. With 5 bases removed from V and 3 bases from J, the gap between germline ends came to 15 bases. Germline V gene sequence: CDR1 SQVTM, CDR2 ANQGSEA. CDR3 length: 14 amino acids. Among the donors, all were Caucasian adults who lived in Nashville, Tennessee. Whole-study findings and limits: Only blood samples were collected, and tissue repertoires likely differ.

The unsorted PBMC replicate PCRs were performed with about 300 ng DNA, roughly 30,000 T cell genomes. In the original analysis: In the immunoSEQ data, sequences were junction-only and lacked quality scores, so filtering differed. Data came from immunoSEQ multiplex PCR; TCRdb stores just in-frame clones and leaves some out. V and J calls and clone size are those listed in that table; D and trimming were worked out from the DNA. Altogether under 600,000 clones are present, roughly 79% being singletons, with the ten largest covering under 15%. What was sequenced was PBMCs. The source of this sequence is a woman aged 40 to 50 in good health. Some clones in this sample may be carry-over from other donors' samples. The chain carries TRBV29-1 and TRBJ2-3; D gene unclear. The CDR3 reads CSVLSRGGTDTQYF. Here the CDR3 DNA reads TGCAGCGTTCTCTCTAGAGGTGGAACAGATACGCAGTATTTT.